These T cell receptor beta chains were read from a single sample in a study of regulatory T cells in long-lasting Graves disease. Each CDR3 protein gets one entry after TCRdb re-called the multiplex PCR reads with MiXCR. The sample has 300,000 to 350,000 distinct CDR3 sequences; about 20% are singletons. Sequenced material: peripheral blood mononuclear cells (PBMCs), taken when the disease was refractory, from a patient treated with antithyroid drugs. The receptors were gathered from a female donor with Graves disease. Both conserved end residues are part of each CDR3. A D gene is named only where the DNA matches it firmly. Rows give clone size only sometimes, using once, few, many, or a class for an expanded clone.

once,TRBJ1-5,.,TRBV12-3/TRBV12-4,CASKTGGGWDQPQHF,TGTGCCAGCAAAACGGGGGGCGGGTGGGATCAGCCCCAGCATTTT
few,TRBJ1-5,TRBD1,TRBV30,CAWRRTGTGVFQPQHF,TGTGCCTGGAGGCGAACCGGGACAGGGGTTTTTCAGCCCCAGCATTTT
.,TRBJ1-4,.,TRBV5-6,CASSRRQSEKLFF,TGTGCCAGCTCACGGAGGCAGTCTGAAAAACTGTTTTTT
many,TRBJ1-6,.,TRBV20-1,CSAGQGPNSPLHF,TGCAGTGCTGGTCAGGGTCCCAATTCACCCCTCCACTTT
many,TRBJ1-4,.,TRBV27,CASSFLSWAGRYEKLFF,TGTGCCAGCAGTTTCCTCAGCTGGGCAGGGCGGTACGAAAAACTGTTTTTT
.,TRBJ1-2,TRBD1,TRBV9,CASSANPGQMTSFYGYTF,TGTGCCAGCAGCGCAAACCCGGGACAGATGACTTCATTCTATGGCTACACCTTC
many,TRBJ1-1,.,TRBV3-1,CASSFSRANTEAFF,TGTGCCAGCAGTTTCTCCCGGGCAAACACTGAAGCTTTCTTT
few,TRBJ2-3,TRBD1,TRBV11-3,CASSARGQGSPDTQYF,TGTGCCAGCAGCGCCCGTGGACAGGGGTCCCCAGATACGCAGTATTTT
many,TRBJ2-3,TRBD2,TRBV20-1,CSARNPQGAGVGTQYF,TGCAGTGCTAGAAACCCCCAGGGTGCGGGAGTAGGTACGCAGTATTTT
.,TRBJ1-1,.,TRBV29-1,CSAIPGPEVAFF,TGCAGCGCGATACCGGGACCAGAAGTAGCTTTCTTT
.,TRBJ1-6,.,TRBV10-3,CAISELDSSYNSPLHF,TGTGCCATCAGTGAGTTAGACAGCTCCTATAATTCACCCCTCCACTTT
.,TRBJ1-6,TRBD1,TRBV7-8,CASSLIGGQGNSPLHF,TGTGCCAGCAGCTTAATCGGGGGACAGGGAAATTCACCCCTCCACTTT
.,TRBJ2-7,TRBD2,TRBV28,CASSLPTGASGSLAYEQYF,TGTGCCAGCAGTCTCCCAACTGGGGCTAGCGGGAGTCTCGCCTACGAGCAGTACTTC
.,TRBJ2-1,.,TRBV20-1,CSASKRNEQFF,TGCAGTGCTAGCAAACGGAATGAGCAGTTCTTC
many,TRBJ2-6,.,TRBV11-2,CASRQQSGANVLTF,TGTGCCAGCAGACAACAGTCTGGGGCCAACGTCCTGACTTTC
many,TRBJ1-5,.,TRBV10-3,CAISESGQINQPQHF,TGTGCCATCAGTGAGTCCGGACAGATCAATCAGCCCCAGCATTTT
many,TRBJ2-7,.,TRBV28,CASSLAGESYEQYF,TGTGCCAGCAGTTTAGCAGGGGAGTCCTACGAGCAGTACTTC
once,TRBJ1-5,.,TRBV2,CASSERVGGPNQPQHF,TGTGCCAGCAGTGAAAGGGTCGGGGGCCCCAATCAGCCCCAGCATTTT
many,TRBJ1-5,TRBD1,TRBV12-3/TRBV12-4,CASSLIWTGGRQPQHF,TGTGCCAGCAGTTTAATCTGGACAGGGGGCCGGCAGCCCCAGCATTTT
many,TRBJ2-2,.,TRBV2,CASSVQAGNTGELFF,TGTGCCAGCAGCGTGCAAGCGGGGAACACCGGGGAGCTGTTTTTT
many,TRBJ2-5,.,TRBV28,CASVLGGQETQYF,TGTGCCTCAGTTTTGGGGGGCCAAGAGACCCAGTACTTC
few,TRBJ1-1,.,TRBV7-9,CASPGRRSTEAFF,TGTGCCAGCCCCGGGAGACGTAGTACTGAAGCTTTCTTT
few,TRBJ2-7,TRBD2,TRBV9,CASSVAGLAGFYEQYF,TGTGCCAGCAGCGTAGCGGGACTAGCGGGATTCTACGAGCAGTACTTC
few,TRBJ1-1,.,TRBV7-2,CASSAVATGIPEAFF,TGTGCCAGCAGCGCGGTGGCAACAGGGATACCTGAAGCTTTCTTT
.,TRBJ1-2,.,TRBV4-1,CASSQDLVQRLGYGYTF,TGCGCCAGCAGCCAAGATCTGGTACAACGTCTCGGCTATGGCTACACCTTC
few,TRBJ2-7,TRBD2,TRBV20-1,CSASMGLAGEQYF,TGCAGTGCTTCGATGGGACTAGCGGGAGAGCAGTACTTC
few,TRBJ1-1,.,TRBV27,CASSLRWGLNTEAFF,TGTGCCAGCAGTTTAAGATGGGGACTGAACACTGAAGCTTTCTTT
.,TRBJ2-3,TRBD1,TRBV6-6,CASSYSFVLAVQGYGYTQYF,TGTGCCAGCAGTTACTCGTTCGTTTTGGCGGTACAGGGGTACGGGTATACGCAGTATTTT
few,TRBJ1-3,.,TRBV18,CASSPRGDRGNTIYF,TGTGCCAGCTCACCACGGGGAGATCGGGGAAACACCATATATTTT
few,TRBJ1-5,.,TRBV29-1,CSVGGSGNQPQHF,TGCAGCGTTGGGGGGTCAGGCAATCAGCCCCAGCATTTT
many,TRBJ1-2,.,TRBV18,CASSPPTTAFSYTF,TGTGCCAGCTCACCACCAACGACGGCGTTTAGCTACACCTTC
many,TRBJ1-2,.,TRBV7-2,CASSSGTTYGGYTF,TGTGCCAGCAGCTCCGGGACGACTTATGGAGGCTACACCTTC
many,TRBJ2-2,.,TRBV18,CASSPPGLNTGELFF,TGTGCCAGCTCACCACCGGGATTGAACACCGGGGAGCTGTTTTTT
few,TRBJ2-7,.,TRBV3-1,CASSRLGGKQYF,TGTGCCAGCAGCCGCCTCGGGGGAAAGCAGTACTTC
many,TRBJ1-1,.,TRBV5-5,CASSFIGSEAFF,TGTGCCAGCAGCTTTATAGGAAGTGAAGCTTTCTTT
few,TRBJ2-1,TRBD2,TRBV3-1,CASSPLAGRRPGGNEQFF,TGTGCCAGCAGCCCCTTAGCGGGGCGTCGACCCGGAGGTAATGAGCAGTTCTTC
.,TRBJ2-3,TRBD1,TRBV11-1,CASSLRQGAEDTQYF,TGTGCCAGCAGCCTCAGACAGGGGGCCGAAGATACGCAGTATTTT
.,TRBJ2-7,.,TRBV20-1,CSARDPSSYGEQYF,TGCAGTGCTAGAGATCCTAGTTCCTACGGGGAGCAGTACTTC
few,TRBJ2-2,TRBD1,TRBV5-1,CASSLSGTGGGGELFF,TGCGCCAGCAGCTTGTCCGGGACAGGGGGCGGCGGGGAGCTGTTTTTT
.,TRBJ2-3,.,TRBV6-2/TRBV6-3,CASSESAAYTQYF,TGTGCCAGCAGTGAATCGGCAGCCTATACGCAGTATTTT
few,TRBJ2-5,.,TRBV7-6,CASSPESPRTQYF,TGTGCCAGCAGCCCCGAGTCCCCGCGGACCCAGTACTTC
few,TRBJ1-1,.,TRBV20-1,CSARKRNTEAFF,TGCAGTGCTAGAAAGCGGAACACTGAAGCTTTCTTT
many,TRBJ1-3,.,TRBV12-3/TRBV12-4,CASSSGPGGSGNTIYF,TGTGCCAGCAGTTCTGGTCCCGGTGGCTCTGGAAACACCATATATTTT
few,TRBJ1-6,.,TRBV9,CASSVRGIPSYNSPLHF,TGTGCCAGCAGCGTAAGAGGGATCCCCTCCTATAATTCACCCCTCCACTTT
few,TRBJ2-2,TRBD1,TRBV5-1,CASRLGTGTGELFF,TGCGCCAGCAGACTCGGGACAGGGACCGGGGAGCTGTTTTTT